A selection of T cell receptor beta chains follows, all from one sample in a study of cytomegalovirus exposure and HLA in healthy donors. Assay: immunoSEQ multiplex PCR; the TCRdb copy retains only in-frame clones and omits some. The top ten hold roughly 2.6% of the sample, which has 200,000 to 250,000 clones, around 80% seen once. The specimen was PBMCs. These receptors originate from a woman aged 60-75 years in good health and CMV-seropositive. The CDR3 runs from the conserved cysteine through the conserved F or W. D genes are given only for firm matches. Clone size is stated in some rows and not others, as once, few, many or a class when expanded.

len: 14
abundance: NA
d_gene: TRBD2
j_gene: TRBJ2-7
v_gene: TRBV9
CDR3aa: CASSPRTSSYEQYF
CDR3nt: TGTGCCAGCAGCCCCCGGACTAGCTCCTACGAGCAGTACTTC

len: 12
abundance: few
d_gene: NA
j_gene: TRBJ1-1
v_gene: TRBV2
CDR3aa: CASNLQGIEAFF
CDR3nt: TGTGCCAGCAATCTACAGGGTATTGAAGCTTTCTTT

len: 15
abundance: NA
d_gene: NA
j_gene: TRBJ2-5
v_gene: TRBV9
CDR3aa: CASSVTPDRQETQYF
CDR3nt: TGTGCCAGCAGCGTAACTCCGGACAGACAAGAGACCCAGTACTTC

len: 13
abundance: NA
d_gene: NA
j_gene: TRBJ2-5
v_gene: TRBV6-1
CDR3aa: CAGHGGQLETQYF
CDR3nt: TGTGCCGGCCACGGGGGGCAGTTAGAGACCCAGTACTTC

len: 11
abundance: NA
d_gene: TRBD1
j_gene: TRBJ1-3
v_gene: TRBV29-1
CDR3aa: CSADRGNTIYF
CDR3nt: TGCAGCGCGGACAGGGGGAACACCATATATTTT

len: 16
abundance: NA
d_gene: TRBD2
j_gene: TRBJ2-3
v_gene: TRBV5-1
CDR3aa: CASSLDSGRGTDTQYF
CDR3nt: TGCGCCAGCAGCTTGGATAGCGGGAGAGGGACAGATACGCAGTATTTT

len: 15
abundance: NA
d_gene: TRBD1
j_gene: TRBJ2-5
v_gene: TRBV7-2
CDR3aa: CASRSRTGRSETQYF
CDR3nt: TGTGCCAGCAGGAGCCGGACAGGGCGGTCAGAGACCCAGTACTTC

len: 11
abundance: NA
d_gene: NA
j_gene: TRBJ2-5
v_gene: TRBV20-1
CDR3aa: CSARPAETQYF
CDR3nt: TGCAGTGCTAGACCAGCGGAGACCCAGTACTTC

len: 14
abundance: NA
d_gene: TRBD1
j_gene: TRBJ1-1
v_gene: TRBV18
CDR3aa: CASSPWTGRTEAFF
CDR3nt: TGTGCCAGCTCACCTTGGACAGGGCGAACTGAAGCTTTCTTT

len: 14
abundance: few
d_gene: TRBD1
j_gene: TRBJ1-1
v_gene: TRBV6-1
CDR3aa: CASSLGQMNTEAFF
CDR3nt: TGTGCCAGCAGCTTGGGACAGATGAACACTGAAGCTTTCTTT

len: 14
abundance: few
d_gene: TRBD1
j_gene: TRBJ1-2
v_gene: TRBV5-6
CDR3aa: CASSFGQAGYGYTF
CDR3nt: TGTGCCAGCAGCTTTGGACAGGCAGGCTATGGCTACACCTTC